The entry below gives a single TCR beta chain sequence along with its context. Its antigen is unidentified. One entry per CDR3 protein, called by TCRdb with MiXCR from the 5' RACE reads. The repertoire holds under 700,000 distinct CDR3 sequences, with less than 20% as singletons. This specimen belongs to a study of T cells after yellow fever vaccination. Study-level points and caveats: CD4 and CD8 compartments shared a small share of clonotypes. Clones from primary vaccination mostly reappeared after the booster (roughly 95% CD4, less than 90% CD8).

Germline CDR1 and CDR2: SEHNR and FQNEAQ (reference sequence). The CDR3 covers 17 residues. V was cut by 5 bases and J by 0 bases, with 17 bases left in between. The material was PBMCs, obtained about 5 days after the first yellow fever vaccination. The origin of this receptor is a man between 18 and 35 years old who received the YFV17D yellow fever vaccine. The chain uses TRBV7-9 and TRBJ1-3, with D perhaps matching TRBD1 (5 bases). Written as DNA, the CDR3 is TGTGCCAGCAGCGTTAGCCCGGGGGAAGTCTCTGGAAACACCATATATTTT. Residues: CASSVSPGEVSGNTIYF.